This record looks at one TCR beta chain sequence and its context. This record comes from a study of blood T cell repertoires in COVID-19. The wider study: Material from acute and convalescent COVID-19 was sourced from the United States, Italy and Spain. Sample material is recorded as cDNA or gDNA derived from T cells, B-cell-depleted T cells, or PBMCs.

Per the original data handling: Reference gene primer amplification gave estimated nucleated cell counts. Profiling relied on immunoSEQ multiplex PCR, and the TCRdb table lists in-frame clones only, not all of them. V and J calls and clone size follow that table, whereas D and trimming were derived from the DNA. The table lists 50,000 to 55,000 clones, about 86% of them singletons. Germline lookup yields CDR1 SGDLS and CDR2 YYNGEE. The length of the CDR3 is 11 residues. Between the trimmed V and J ends, which lost 7 bases and 3 bases, there was a span of 8 bases. The sequencing input was peripheral blood. This clonotype was sampled from a man aged 45-60 years with acute or convalescent COVID-19. This chain uses TRBV9 with TRBJ2-7; D might be TRBD2 (5 bases). The CDR3 coding sequence is TGTGCCAGCTCCCGGGGCTACGAGCAGTACTTC. This gives the protein CASSRGYEQYF.